Each of the 11 T cell receptor beta chains below was sequenced from the same sample in a study of blood T cell repertoires in COVID-19. Sequenced by immunoSEQ multiplex PCR; TCRdb stores in-frame clones only, minus some. The sample contains some 75,000 clones, over 60% of which appear only once. Material: peripheral blood. These receptors originate from a woman older than 75 with active or convalescent COVID-19.

The genes are TRBV7-2 and TRBJ1-5; D is uncertain. Germline assignment: CDR1 SGHTA and CDR2 FQGNSA. Trimming stripped 1 base from V and 8 bases from J, with 15 bases between. The CDR3 loop spans 15 amino acids. CDR3 bases: TGTGCCAGCAGCTTAGTGGGTGCGTCTGAGGAGCCCCAGCATTTT. It codes for CASSLVGASEEPQHF.

The CDR3 coding sequence is TGTGCCTGGAGTGACTACAGGGTTAGCAATCAGCCCCAGCATTTT. Protein product: CAWSDYRVSNQPQHF. The chain has TRBV30 and TRBJ1-5; weak D call: TRBD1 (6 bases). CDR1 is GTSNPN and CDR2 is SVGIG in the germline V gene (reference sequence). Trimming stripped 1 base from V and 0 bases from J, with 10 bases between. CDR3 length: 15 amino acids.

The chain joins TRBV27 to TRBJ1-4; TRBD1 might be the D (6 bases). CDR3 size: 16 residues. Trimming took off 2 bases at V and 3 bases at J, with 13 bases between the two ends. Germline assignment: CDR1 MNHEY and CDR2 SMNVEV (reference sequence). The CDR3 nucleotides are TGTGCCAGCAGTTTAGCAGGGGATCGGTCTAATGAAAAACTGTTTTTT. This translates into CASSLAGDRSNEKLFF. The variable domain in full, completed from reference TRBV27 and TRBJ1-4, reads EAQVTQNPRYLITVTGKKLTVTCSQNMNHEYMSWYRQDPGLGLRQIYYSMNVEVTDKGDVPEGYKVSRKEKRNFPLILESPSPNQTSLYFCASSLAGDRSNEKLFFGSGTQLSVL.

This clone was observed once. The rearrangement uses TRBV10-3 and TRBJ1-4; TRBD1 matches at 10 bases. The junction had 9 bases not matched to a gene; V was cut back by 10 bases and J by 7 bases. The germline CDR1 and CDR2 sequences are ENHRY and SYGVKD. This CDR3 contains 14 residues. The CDR3 region is CATTRTGGVEKLFF. CDR3 nucleotide sequence: TGTGCCACTACGCGGACAGGGGGTGTTGAAAAACTGTTTTTT.

The chain couples TRBV5-1 to TRBJ1-3; 8 nucleotides match TRBD1. The CDR3 is 16 residues long. V lost 4 bases, J lost 3 bases, and 9 bases stayed unmatched. CDR1 SGHRS and CDR2 YFSETQ come from the germline V gene. CDR3 nucleotides: TGCGCCAGCAGCCCAGGACAGGGAATAGGTGGAAACACCATATATTTT. Protein: CASSPGQGIGGNTIYF.

The chain employs TRBV30 and TRBJ1-5, with TRBD1 as a possible D gene (5 bases). CDR1 and CDR2 from the germline V gene are GTSNPN and SVGIG (reference sequence). Trimming cost V 5 bases and J 0 bases, with 5 bases left between them. The CDR3 has 12 residues. The CDR3 sequence is CAWGHSNQPQHF. CDR3 coding DNA: TGTGCCTGGGGACATAGCAATCAGCCCCAGCATTTT.

J is TRBJ1-2 and V is TRBV5-6; D is perhaps TRBD1 (5 bases). Germline CDR1 reads SGHDT; CDR2 reads YYEEEE. The CDR3 runs 15 residues. The germline V and J ends were trimmed by 6 bases and 8 bases, with 23 bases remaining between them. CDR3: CASNLGRGSLWGYTF. Here the CDR3 DNA reads TGTGCCAGCAACCTTGGGAGGGGTTCGCTCTGGGGCTACACCTTC.

V gene TRBV28 combines with J gene TRBJ1-4; a possible D gene is TRBD1 (6 bases). V was shortened by 2 bases and J by 5 bases, with 12 bases between the two germline ends. The CDR3 has 15 residues. Germline values: CDR1 MDHEN, CDR2 SYDVKM. CDR3 in DNA: TGTGCCAGCAGTTTAGGGGACACTCCGAATGAAAAACTGTTTTTT. Translating gives CASSLGDTPNEKLFF. The variable domain in full, with the rest retrieved from reference TRBV28 and TRBJ1-4, is DVKVTQSSRYLVKRTGEKVFLECVQDMDHENMFWYRQDPGLGLRLIYFSYDVKMKEKGDIPEGYSVSREKKERFSLILESASTNQTSMYLCASSLGDTPNEKLFFGSGTQLSVL.

This sequence joins TRBV4-3 and TRBJ1-4; TRBD1 aligns across 8 bases. V was clipped by 2 bases and J by 8 bases; unmatched bases: 10. The CDR3 consists of 16 residues. The germline gives CDR1 LGHNA, CDR2 YSLEER. The CDR3 protein is CASSQSERTGREKLFF. DNA for the CDR3: TGCGCCAGCAGCCAATCCGAAAGGACAGGGCGGGAAAAACTGTTTTTT.

In this sample, this clone turned up a few times. V is TRBV6-2 or TRBV6-3 and J is TRBJ2-7; D gene uncertain. V was shortened by 2 bases and J by 5 bases, with 7 bases between the two germline ends. This CDR3 has 12 residues. From germline, CDR1 is MNHEY and CDR2 SVGEGT. In DNA form, the CDR3 reads TGTGCCAGCAGTTACATGGGCGACGAGCAGTACTTC. Its protein is CASSYMGDEQYF.

This chain uses TRBV24-1 with TRBJ2-1; 8 bases map to TRBD1. V was pared by 3 bases and J by 9 bases, with 12 bases of the junction left unmatched. The CDR3 length is 16 residues. The germline V gene has CDR1 KGHDR and CDR2 SFDVKD. CDR3 loop: CATSDPRDRLLGEQFF. The CDR3 nucleotides are TGTGCCACCAGTGATCCCCGGGACAGGCTTCTCGGTGAGCAGTTCTTC.